This T cell receptor (beta chain) was sequenced in a study of brain T cells in children with intractable seizures. CDR1 LNHDA and CDR2 SQIVND come from the germline V gene (reference sequence). Trimming took 10 bases from V and 6 from J, leaving 13 bases between them. The CDR3 has 12 residues. Surgery cases with the highest brain T cell transcript signatures were chosen for sequencing. Study-level results: Only CDR3 sequence similarity suggested viral specificity, without known HCMV serostatus. Pre- and post-surgery blood differed in depth, so pre-surgery absences may be undersampling.

Clones were sequenced by immunoSEQ multiplex PCR, and TCRdb holds only the in-frame ones, with some missing. The sample includes around 70,000 clones, about 93% of them seen just once. As concerns this clone: Antigen: not known.

The chain has TRBV19 and TRBJ1-5; TRBD1 is a possible D gene (5 bases). Source: peripheral blood, taken at surgery. The origin of this receptor is a boy under two years old with tuberous sclerosis and intractable seizures. This CDR3 reads CATQGEGQPQHF. CDR3 sequence (DNA): TGTGCCACCCAGGGCGAAGGTCAGCCCCAGCATTTT.